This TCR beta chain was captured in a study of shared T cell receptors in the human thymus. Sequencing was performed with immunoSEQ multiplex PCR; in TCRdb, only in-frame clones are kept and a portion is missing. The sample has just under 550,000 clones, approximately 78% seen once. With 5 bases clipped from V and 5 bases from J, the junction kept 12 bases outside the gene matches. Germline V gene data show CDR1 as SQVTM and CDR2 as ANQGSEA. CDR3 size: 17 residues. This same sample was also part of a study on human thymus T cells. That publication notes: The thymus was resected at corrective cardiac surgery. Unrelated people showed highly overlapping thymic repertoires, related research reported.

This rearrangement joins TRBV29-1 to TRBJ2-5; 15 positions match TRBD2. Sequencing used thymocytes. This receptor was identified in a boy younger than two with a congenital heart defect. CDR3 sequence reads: CSVPATGLAGGGETQYF. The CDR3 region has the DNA TGCAGCGTTCCAGCCACTGGACTAGCGGGAGGGGGGGAGACCCAGTACTTC.